Shown below are 6 T cell receptor beta chains from a single sample sequenced in a study of graft-versus-host responses after intestinal transplantation. No antigen has been assigned to these receptors. Method: immunoSEQ multiplex PCR; TCRdb's copy keeps in-frame clones and lacks some. This table holds over 100,000 clones, 85% to 95% found once. Sequences were derived from unstimulated CD8+ T cells sorted from spleen or lymph node cells, sampled before transplant. These TCRs come from a human donor who was the organ donor for an intestinal transplant.

V and J are TRBV13 and TRBJ1-1; TRBD1 is a possible D gene (5 bases). The CDR3 totals 13 residues. CDR1 and CDR2 (germline): PRHDT, FYEKMQ (reference sequence). V gave up 5 bases and J gave up 5 bases, with 12 bases separating them. DNA of the CDR3: TGTGCCAGCAGCCCCTGGGACCCGACTGAAGCTTTCTTT. Translation: CASSPWDPTEAFF.

The CDR3 sequence: CASTPYRVVTEAFF. The CDR3 DNA sequence: TGTGCCAGCACCCCTTACAGGGTGGTGACTGAAGCTTTCTTT. The V gene is TRBV19, the J gene TRBJ1-1; D perhaps matches TRBD1 (6 bases). Trimming took off 9 bases at V and 5 bases at J, with 19 bases between the two ends. Per germline, CDR1 LNHDA and CDR2 SQIVND (reference sequence). The CDR3 has 14 amino acids.

V usage is TRBV2 and J usage is TRBJ1-2, with D unclear. Germline values: CDR1 SNHLY, CDR2 FYNNEI. The CDR3 spans 14 residues. The V gene lost 3 bases and the J gene lost 4 bases, with 12 bases spanning the gap. The CDR3 nucleotides read TGTGCCAGCAGTGACGGATCCCTTTCCTATGGCTACACCTTC. As protein: CASSDGSLSYGYTF. The variable domain in full, completed from reference TRBV2 and TRBJ1-2, reads EPEVTQTPSHQVTQMGQEVILRCVPISNHLYFYWYRQILGQKVEFLVSFYNNEISEKSEIFDDQFSVERPDGSNFTLKIRSTKLEDSAMYFCASSDGSLSYGYTFGSGTRLTVV.

The chain recombines TRBV5-8 with TRBJ1-5; D is unresolved. Trimming stripped 4 bases from V and 0 bases from J, with 20 bases between. The CDR3 is made up of 18 amino acids. In germline, CDR1 is SGHTS, CDR2 YDEGEE. The CDR3 region is CASSRRKRASYSNQPQHF. CDR3 in DNA: TGTGCCAGCAGCCGGAGAAAACGAGCAAGTTATAGCAATCAGCCCCAGCATTTT.

This clone has only one observation. This chain links TRBV27 with TRBJ2-7; D uncertain. CDR1 and CDR2 (germline): MNHEY, SMNVEV (reference sequence). The V and J ends lost 2 bases and 3 bases respectively, with 14 bases between them. This CDR3 has 15 amino acids. CDR3 coding DNA: TGTGCCAGCAGTTTAACGGCAGACGGTAGCTACGAGCAGTACTTC. It specifies CASSLTADGSYEQYF.

V usage is TRBV5-6 and J usage is TRBJ2-3; the D is unclear. Germline assignment: CDR1 SGHDT and CDR2 YYEEEE. Trimming shortened V by 4 bases and J by 6 bases, and 12 bases separated the two germline ends. The CDR3 consists of 13 residues. The CDR3: CASSIIQSDTQYF. The CDR3 nucleotides read TGTGCCAGCAGCATAATCCAGAGCGATACGCAGTATTTT.